The clone carrying this T cell receptor (beta chain) was recorded once. The V gene end was trimmed by 6 bases and the J gene end by 2 bases; junction bases not matched to a gene: 6. Germline V CDR1 and CDR2: SGHTA, FQGNSA. CDR3 length: 14 amino acids. This entry belongs to a study of blood T cell repertoires in COVID-19. In the authors' methods: It was from reference gene primer amplification that nucleated cell counts were estimated. TCRdb keeps only in-frame clones here, not all; method: immunoSEQ multiplex PCR. D and trimming come from the DNA, and the V and J calls and clone size come from that table. The sample has more than 200,000 clones, approximately 84% seen once.

This receptor was obtained from a man aged 50 to 60 with COVID-19, enrolled during active disease. The sample taken for sequencing was peripheral blood. The V and J genes are TRBV7-2 and TRBJ2-5; 7 bases fit TRBD2. CDR3 nucleotides: TGTGCCAGCAGGCCCCCGGGACTACAAGAGACCCAGTACTTC. Protein sequence: CASRPPGLQETQYF.